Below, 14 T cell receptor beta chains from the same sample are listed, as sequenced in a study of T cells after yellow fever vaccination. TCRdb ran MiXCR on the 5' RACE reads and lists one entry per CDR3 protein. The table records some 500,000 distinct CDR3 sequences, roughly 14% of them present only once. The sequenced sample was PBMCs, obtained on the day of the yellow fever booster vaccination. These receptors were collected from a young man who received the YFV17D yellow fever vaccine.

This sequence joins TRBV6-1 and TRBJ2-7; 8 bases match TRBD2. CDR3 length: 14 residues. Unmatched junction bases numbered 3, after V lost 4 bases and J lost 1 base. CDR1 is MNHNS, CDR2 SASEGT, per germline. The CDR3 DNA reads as TGTGCCAGCAGTGCCGGGACTAGGTCCTACGAGCAGTACTTC. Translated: CASSAGTRSYEQYF.

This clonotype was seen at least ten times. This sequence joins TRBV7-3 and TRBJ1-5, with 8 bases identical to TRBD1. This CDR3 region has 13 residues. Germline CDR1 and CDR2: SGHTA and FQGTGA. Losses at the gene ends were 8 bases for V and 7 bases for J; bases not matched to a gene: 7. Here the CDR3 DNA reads TGTGCCAGCGGGCAGGGGGCCGGACAGCCCCAGCATTTT. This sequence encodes CASGQGAGQPQHF.

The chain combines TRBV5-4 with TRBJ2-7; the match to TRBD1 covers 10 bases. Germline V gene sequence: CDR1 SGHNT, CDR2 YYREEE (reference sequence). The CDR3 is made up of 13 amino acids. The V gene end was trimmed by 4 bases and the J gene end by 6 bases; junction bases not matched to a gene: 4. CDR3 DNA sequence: TGTGCCAGCAGCGGGGGACAGGGGAGCGAGCAGTACTTC. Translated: CASSGGQGSEQYF.

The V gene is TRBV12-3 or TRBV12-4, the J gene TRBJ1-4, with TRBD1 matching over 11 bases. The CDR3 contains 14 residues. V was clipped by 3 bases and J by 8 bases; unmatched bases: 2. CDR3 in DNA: TGTGCCAGCAGTTTCCGGGACAGGGGGGAAAAACTGTTTTTT. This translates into CASSFRDRGEKLFF.

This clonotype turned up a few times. The CDR3 sequence is CASSVGAQISYEQYF. The CDR3 DNA follows: TGTGCCAGCAGCGTGGGGGCACAGATCTCCTACGAGCAGTACTTC. The V and J genes are TRBV7-8 and TRBJ2-7; D possibly corresponds to TRBD1 (6 bases). Germline V CDR1 and CDR2: SGHVS, FQNEAQ. V was pared by 5 bases and J by 0 bases, with 14 bases between. The CDR3 has 15 amino acids.

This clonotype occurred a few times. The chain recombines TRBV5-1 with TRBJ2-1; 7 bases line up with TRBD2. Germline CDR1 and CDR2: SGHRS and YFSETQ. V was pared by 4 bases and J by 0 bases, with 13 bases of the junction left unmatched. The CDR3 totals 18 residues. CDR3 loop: CASSPSGGSSGSYNEQFF. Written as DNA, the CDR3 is TGCGCCAGCAGCCCCTCGGGTGGTTCTAGCGGCTCCTACAATGAGCAGTTCTTC.

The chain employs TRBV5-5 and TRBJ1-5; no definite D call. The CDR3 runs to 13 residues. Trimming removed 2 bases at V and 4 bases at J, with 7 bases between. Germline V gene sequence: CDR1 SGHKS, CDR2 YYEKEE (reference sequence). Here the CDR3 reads CASSFEKNQPQHF. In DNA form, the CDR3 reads TGTGCCAGCAGCTTTGAGAAGAATCAGCCCCAGCATTTT.

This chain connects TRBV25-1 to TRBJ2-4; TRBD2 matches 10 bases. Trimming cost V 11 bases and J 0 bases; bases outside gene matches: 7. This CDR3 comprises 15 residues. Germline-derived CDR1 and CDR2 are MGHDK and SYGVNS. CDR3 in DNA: TGTGCCTGCTCAGCGGGAGGGGTAGCCAAAAACATTCAGTACTTC. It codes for CACSAGGVAKNIQYF.

CDR3 residues: CASSFLTSGRHSYEQYF. CDR3 DNA: TGTGCCAGCAGTTTCCTGACTAGCGGGAGGCACTCCTACGAGCAGTACTTC. V gene TRBV6-5 combines with J gene TRBJ2-7; 13 positions match TRBD2. Germline values: CDR1 MNHEY, CDR2 SVGAGI. CDR3 length equals 17 residues. Trimming removed 4 bases from V and 0 bases from J; junction bases left unmatched: 6.

In DNA, the CDR3 is TGTGCCAGTAGACTGGACGGCTCCTACGAGCAGTACTTC. It specifies CASRLDGSYEQYF. The chain uses TRBV19 and TRBJ2-7, with D unresolved. The CDR3 contains 13 residues. Trimming left V 6 bases short and J 0 bases short, with 9 bases between. CDR1 is LNHDA and CDR2 is SQIVND in the germline V gene (reference sequence).

In nucleotides, the CDR3 is TGCAGTGCTAGAGATCCCTTGACAGCAGGTTTGTCTGAAGCTTTCTTT. Translated, it gives CSARDPLTAGLSEAFF. This chain connects TRBV20-1 to TRBJ1-1; possible D gene TRBD1, 5 bases. The CDR3 contains 16 residues. Germline V gives CDR1 DFQATT, CDR2 SNEGSKA (reference sequence). The V end lost 0 bases, the J end lost 6 bases, and 20 bases lay between the germline ends.

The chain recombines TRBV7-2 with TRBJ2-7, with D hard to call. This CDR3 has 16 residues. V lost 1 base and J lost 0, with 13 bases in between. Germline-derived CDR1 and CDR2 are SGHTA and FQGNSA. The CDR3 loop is CASSLEATRSSYEQYF. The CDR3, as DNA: TGTGCCAGCAGCTTAGAGGCTACAAGGTCCTCCTACGAGCAGTACTTC.

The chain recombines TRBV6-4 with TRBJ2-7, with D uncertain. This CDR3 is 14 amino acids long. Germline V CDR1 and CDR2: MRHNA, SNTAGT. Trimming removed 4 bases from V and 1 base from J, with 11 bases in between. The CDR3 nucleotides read TGTGCCAGCAGTGTAAGCCGAGATTCCTACGAGCAGTACTTC. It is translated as CASSVSRDSYEQYF.

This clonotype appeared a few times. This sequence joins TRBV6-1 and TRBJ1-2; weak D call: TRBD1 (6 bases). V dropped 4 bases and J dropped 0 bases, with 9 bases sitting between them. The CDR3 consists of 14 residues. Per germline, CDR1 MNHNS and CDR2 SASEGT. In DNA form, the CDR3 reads TGTGCCAGCAGTGGGACAGCTTCTAACTATGGCTACACCTTC. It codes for CASSGTASNYGYTF.